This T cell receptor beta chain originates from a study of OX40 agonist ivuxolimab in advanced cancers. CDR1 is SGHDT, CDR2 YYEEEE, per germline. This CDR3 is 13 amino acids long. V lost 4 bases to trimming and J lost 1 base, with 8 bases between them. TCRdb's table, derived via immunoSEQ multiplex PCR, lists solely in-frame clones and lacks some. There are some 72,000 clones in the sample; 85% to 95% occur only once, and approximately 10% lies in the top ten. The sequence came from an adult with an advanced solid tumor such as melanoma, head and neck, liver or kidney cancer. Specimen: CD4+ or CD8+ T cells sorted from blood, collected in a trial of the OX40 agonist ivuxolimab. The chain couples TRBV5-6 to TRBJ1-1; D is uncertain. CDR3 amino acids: CASSIVGNTEAFF. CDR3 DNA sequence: TGTGCCAGCAGCATAGTGGGGAACACTGAAGCTTTCTTT.